What follows describes a single TCR beta chain. The normal lung sample lay at least 3 cm, and maximally far, from the tumour. The data are from a study of immune cell composition in non-small cell lung cancer. V shed 4 bases and J 8 bases; nucleotides not matched to a gene: 14. Per the germline V gene, CDR1 is SGHRS and CDR2 is YFSETQ. This CDR3 spans 16 amino acids. Sequenced by immunoSEQ multiplex PCR; TCRdb stores in-frame clones only, minus some. This table has roughly 9,500 clones, approximately 77% appearing once. The rearrangement links TRBV5-1 to TRBJ1-2; TRBD1 matches at 10 bases. The sample comprised non-adjacent lung tissue. The TCR originated in a human donor with non-small cell lung cancer. In nucleotides, the CDR3 is TGCGCCAGCAGCCCTGGACAGGGGGACCGTTCGTCGGGCTACACCTTC. Translation: CASSPGQGDRSSGYTF.